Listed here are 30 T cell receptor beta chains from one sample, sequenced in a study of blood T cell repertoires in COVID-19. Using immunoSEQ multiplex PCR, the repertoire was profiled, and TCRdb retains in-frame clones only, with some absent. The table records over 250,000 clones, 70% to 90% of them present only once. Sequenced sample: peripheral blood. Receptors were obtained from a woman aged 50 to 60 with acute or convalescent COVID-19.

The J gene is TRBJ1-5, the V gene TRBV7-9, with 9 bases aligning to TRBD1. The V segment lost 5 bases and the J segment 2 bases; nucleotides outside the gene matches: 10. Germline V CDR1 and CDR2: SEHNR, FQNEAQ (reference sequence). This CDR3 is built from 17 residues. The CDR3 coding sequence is TGTGCCAGCAGCCTCGGGACAGGGCATATTCGCAATCAGCCCCAGCATTTT. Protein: CASSLGTGHIRNQPQHF.

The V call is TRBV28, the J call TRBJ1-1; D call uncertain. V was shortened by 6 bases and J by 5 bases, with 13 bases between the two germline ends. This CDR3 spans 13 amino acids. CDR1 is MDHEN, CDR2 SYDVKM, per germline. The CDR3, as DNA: TGTGCCAGCAGCATTCCTGGAGGGACTGAAGCTTTCTTT. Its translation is CASSIPGGTEAFF.

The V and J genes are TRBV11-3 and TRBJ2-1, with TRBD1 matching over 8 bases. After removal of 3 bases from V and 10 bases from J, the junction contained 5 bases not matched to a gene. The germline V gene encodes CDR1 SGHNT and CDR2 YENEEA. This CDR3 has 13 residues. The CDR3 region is CASSFTGGGEQFF. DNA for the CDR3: TGTGCCAGCAGCTTCACAGGGGGAGGAGAGCAGTTCTTC. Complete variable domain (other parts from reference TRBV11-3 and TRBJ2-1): EAGVVQSPRYKIIEKKQPVAFWCNPISGHNTLYWYLQNLGQGPELLIRYENEEAVDDSQLPKDRFSAERLKGVDSTLKIQPAELGDSAVYLCASSFTGGGEQFFGPGTRLTVL.

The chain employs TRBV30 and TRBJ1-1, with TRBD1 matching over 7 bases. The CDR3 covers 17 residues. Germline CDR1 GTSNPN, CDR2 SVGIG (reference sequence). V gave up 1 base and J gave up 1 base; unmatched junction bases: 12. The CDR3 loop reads CAWSGGLRDSSNTEAFF. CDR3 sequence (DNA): TGTGCCTGGAGTGGAGGCCTCCGGGACAGCTCGAACACTGAAGCTTTCTTT.

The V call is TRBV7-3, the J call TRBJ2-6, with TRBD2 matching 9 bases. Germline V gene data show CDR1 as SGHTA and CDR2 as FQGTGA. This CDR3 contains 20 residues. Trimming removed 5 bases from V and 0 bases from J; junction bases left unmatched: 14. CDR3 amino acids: CASSPKLPGLAHSGANVLTF. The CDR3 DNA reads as TGTGCCAGCAGCCCAAAACTTCCGGGACTAGCTCACTCTGGGGCCAACGTCCTGACTTTC. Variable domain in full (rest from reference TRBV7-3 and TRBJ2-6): GAGVSQTPSNKVTEKGKYVELRCDPISGHTALYWYRQSLGQGPEFLIYFQGTGAADDSGLPNDRFFAVRPEGSVSTLKIQRTERGDSAVYLCASSPKLPGLAHSGANVLTFGAGSRLTVL.

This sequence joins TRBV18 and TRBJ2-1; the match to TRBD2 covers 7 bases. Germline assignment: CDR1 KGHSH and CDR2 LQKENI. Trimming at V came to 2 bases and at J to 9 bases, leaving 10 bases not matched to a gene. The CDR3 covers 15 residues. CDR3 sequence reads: CASSPNSAGAGEQFF. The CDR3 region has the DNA TGTGCCAGCTCACCAAACTCCGCGGGAGCAGGTGAGCAGTTCTTC. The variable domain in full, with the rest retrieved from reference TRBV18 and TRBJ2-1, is NAGVMQNPRHLVRRRGQEARLRCSPMKGHSHVYWYRQLPEEGLKFMVYLQKENIIDESGMPKERFSAEFPKEGPSILRIQQVVRGDSAAYFCASSPNSAGAGEQFFGPGTRLTVL.

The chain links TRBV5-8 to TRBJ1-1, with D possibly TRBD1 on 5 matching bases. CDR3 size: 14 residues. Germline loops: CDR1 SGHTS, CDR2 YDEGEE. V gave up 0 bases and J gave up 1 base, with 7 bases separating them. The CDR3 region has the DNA TGTGCCAGCAGCTTGGTCAGGGCGAACACTGAAGCTTTCTTT. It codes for CASSLVRANTEAFF.

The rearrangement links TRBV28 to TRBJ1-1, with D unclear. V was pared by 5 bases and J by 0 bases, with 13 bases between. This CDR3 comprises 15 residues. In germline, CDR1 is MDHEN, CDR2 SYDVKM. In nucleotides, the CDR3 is TGTGCCAGCAGTGGATTCGGGTGGGTGAACACTGAAGCTTTCTTT. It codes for CASSGFGWVNTEAFF.

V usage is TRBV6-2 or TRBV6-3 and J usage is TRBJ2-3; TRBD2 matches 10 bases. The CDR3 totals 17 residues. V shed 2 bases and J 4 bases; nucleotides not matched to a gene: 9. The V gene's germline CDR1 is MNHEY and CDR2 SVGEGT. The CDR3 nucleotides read TGTGCCAGCAGTTACCCCCGGGAGCGGGAGGGTGCAGATACGCAGTATTTT. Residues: CASSYPREREGADTQYF.

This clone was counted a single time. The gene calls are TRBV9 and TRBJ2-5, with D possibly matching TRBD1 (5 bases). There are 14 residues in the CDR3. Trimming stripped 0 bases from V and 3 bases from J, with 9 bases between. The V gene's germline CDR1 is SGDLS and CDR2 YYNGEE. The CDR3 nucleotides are TGTGCCAGCAGCGTAGATATAGGGGAAGAGACCCAGTACTTC. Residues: CASSVDIGEETQYF. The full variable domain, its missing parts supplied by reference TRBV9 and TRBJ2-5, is DSGVTQTPKHLITATGQRVTLRCSPRSGDLSVYWYQQSLDQGLQFLIQYYNGEERAKGNILERFSAQQFPDLHSELNLSSLELGDSALYFCASSVDIGEETQYFGPGTRLLVL.

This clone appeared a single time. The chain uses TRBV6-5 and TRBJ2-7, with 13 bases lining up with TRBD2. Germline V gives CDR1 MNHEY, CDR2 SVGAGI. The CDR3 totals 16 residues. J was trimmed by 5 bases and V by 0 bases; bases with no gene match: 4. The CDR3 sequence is CASSYSTGTSGNEQYF. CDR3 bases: TGTGCCAGCAGTTACTCGACCGGGACTAGCGGGAACGAGCAGTACTTC.

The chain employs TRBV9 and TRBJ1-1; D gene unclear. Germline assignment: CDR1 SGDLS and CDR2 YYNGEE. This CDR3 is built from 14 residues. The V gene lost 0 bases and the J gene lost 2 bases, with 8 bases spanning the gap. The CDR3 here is CASSVERYNTEAFF. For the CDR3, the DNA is TGTGCCAGCAGCGTAGAGCGCTATAACACTGAAGCTTTCTTT.

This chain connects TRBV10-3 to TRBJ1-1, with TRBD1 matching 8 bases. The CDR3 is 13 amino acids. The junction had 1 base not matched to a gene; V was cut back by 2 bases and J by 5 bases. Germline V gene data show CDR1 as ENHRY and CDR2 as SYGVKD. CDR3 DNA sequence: TGTGCCATCAGTGAGGACAGGGGAACTGAAGCTTTCTTT. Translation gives CAISEDRGTEAFF.

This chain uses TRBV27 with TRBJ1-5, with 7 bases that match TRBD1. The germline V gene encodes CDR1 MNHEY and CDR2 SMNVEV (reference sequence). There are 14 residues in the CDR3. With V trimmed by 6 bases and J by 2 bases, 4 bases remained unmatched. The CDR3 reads CASSSTGGNQPQHF. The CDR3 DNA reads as TGTGCCAGCAGCTCTACAGGGGGCAATCAGCCCCAGCATTTT.

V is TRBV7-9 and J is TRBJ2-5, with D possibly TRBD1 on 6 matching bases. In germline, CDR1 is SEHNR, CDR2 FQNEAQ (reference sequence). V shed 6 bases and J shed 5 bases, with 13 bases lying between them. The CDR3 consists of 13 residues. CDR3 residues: CASSRGIMETQYF. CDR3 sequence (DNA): TGTGCCAGCAGTAGGGGGATAATGGAGACCCAGTACTTC.

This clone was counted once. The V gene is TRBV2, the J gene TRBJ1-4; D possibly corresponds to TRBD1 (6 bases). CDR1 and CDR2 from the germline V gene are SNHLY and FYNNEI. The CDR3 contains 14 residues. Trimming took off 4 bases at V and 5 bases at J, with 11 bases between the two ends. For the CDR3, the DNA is TGTGCCAGCAGTGTAAAGACAGGAAATGAAAAACTGTTTTTT. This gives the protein CASSVKTGNEKLFF.

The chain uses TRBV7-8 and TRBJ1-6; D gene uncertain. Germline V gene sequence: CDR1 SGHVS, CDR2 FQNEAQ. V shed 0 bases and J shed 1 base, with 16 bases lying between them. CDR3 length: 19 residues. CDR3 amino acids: CASSLAQFGVGSYNSPLHF. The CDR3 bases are TGTGCCAGCAGCTTAGCGCAGTTCGGGGTCGGATCCTATAATTCACCCCTCCACTTT.

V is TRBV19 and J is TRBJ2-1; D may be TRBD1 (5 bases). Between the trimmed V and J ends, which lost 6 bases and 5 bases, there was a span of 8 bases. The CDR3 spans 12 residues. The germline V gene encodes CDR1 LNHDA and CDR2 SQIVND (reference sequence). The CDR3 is CASREQDNEQFF. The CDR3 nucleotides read TGTGCCAGTAGAGAACAGGACAATGAGCAGTTCTTC.

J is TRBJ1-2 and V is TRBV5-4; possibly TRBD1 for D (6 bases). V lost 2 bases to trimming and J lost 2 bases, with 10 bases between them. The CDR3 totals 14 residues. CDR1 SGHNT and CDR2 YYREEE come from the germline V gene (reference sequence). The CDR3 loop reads CASSFQDRNYGYTF. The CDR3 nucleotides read TGTGCCAGCAGCTTCCAGGACAGAAACTATGGCTACACCTTC.

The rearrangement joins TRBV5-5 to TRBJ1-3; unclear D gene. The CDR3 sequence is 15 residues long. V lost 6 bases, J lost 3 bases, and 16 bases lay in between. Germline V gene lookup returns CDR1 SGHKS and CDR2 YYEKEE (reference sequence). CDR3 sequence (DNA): TGTGCCAGCACCCAGGATGGTTTGTATGGAAACACCATATATTTT. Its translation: CASTQDGLYGNTIYF.

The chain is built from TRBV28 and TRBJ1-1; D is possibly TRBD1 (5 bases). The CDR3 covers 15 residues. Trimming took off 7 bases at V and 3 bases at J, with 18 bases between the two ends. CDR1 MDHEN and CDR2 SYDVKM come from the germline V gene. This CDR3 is CASTTPGAGDTEAFF. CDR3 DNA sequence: TGTGCCAGCACTACACCCGGTGCGGGGGACACTGAAGCTTTCTTT.

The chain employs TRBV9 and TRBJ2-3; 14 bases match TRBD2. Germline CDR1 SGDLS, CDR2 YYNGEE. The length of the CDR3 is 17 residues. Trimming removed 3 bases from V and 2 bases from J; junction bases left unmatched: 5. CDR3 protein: CASSGGTSGGFTDTQYF. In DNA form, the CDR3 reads TGTGCCAGCAGCGGTGGGACTAGCGGGGGCTTCACAGATACGCAGTATTTT.

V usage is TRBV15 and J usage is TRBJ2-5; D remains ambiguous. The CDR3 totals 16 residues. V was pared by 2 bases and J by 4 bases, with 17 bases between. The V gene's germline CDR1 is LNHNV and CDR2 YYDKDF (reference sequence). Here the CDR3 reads CATSRMLGLAGETQYF. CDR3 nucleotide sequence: TGTGCCACCAGCAGAATGCTGGGCCTCGCAGGAGAGACCCAGTACTTC.

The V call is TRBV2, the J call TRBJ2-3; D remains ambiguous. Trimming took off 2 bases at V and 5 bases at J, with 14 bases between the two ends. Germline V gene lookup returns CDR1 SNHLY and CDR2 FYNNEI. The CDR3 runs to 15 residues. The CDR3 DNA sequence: TGTGCCAGCAGTGAATACGAGGCCGGAAGAGATACGCAGTATTTT. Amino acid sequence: CASSEYEAGRDTQYF.

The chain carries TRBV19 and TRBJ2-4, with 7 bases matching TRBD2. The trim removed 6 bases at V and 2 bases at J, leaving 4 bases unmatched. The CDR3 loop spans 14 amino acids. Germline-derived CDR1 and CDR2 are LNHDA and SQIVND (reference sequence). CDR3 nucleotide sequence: TGTGCCAGTAGCCAAAGCGGGACCAAAAACATTCAGTACTTC. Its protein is CASSQSGTKNIQYF.

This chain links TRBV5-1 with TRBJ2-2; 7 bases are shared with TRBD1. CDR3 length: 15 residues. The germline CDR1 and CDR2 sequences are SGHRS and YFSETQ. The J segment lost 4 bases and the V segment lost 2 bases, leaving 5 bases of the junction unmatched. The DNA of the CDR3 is TGCGCCAGCAGCTTCGGTGCAGGGGGCACCGGGGAGCTGTTTTTT. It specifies CASSFGAGGTGELFF. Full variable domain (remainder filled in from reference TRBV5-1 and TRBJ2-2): KAGVTQTPRYLIKTRGQQVTLSCSPISGHRSVSWYQQTPGQGLQFLFEYFSETQRNKGNFPGRFSGRQFSNSRSEMNVSTLELGDSALYLCASSFGAGGTGELFFGEGSRLTVL.

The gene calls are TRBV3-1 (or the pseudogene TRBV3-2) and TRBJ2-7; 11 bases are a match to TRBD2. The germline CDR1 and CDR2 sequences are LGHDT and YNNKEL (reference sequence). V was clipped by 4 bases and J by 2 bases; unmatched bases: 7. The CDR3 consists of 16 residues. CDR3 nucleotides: TGTGCCAGCAGCCGCGCCATGGGACTAGCGGCCTACGAGCAGTACTTC. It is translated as CASSRAMGLAAYEQYF.

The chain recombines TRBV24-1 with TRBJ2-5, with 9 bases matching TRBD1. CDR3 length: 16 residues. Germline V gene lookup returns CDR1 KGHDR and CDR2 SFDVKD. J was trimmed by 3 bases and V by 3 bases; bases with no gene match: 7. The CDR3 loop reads CATSDRAGTGKETQYF. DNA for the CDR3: TGTGCCACCAGTGATCGAGCCGGGACAGGGAAAGAGACCCAGTACTTC.

The CDR3 DNA is TGTGCCAGCAGCGTTCAGGGCTCCTACGAGCAGTACTTC. Translating gives CASSVQGSYEQYF. V is TRBV7-9 and J is TRBJ2-7, with D possibly matching TRBD1 (5 bases). The V gene's germline CDR1 is SEHNR and CDR2 FQNEAQ (reference sequence). The CDR3 sequence is 13 residues long. The V gene lost 5 bases and the J gene lost 0 bases, with 8 bases spanning the gap.

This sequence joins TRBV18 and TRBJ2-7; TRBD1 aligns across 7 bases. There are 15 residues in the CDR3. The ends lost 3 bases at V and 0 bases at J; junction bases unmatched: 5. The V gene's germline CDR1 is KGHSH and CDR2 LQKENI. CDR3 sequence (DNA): TGTGCCAGCTCACCCCCGACAGGGTTCTCCTACGAGCAGTACTTC. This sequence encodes CASSPPTGFSYEQYF. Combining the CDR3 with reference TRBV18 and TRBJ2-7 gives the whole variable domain NAGVMQNPRHLVRRRGQEARLRCSPMKGHSHVYWYRQLPEEGLKFMVYLQKENIIDESGMPKERFSAEFPKEGPSILRIQQVVRGDSAAYFCASSPPTGFSYEQYFGPGTRLTVT.